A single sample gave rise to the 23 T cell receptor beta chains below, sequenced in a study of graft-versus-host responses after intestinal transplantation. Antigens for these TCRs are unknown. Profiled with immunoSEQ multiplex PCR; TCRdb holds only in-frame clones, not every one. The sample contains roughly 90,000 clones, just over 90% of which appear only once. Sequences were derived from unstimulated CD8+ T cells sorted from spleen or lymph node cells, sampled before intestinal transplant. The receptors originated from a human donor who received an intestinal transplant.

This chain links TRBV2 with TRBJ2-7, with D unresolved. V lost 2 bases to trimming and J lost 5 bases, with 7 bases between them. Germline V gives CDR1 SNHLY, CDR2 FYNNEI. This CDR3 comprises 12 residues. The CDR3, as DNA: TGTGCCAGCAGTGAATCTAGGGACGAGCAGTACTTC. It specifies CASSESRDEQYF.

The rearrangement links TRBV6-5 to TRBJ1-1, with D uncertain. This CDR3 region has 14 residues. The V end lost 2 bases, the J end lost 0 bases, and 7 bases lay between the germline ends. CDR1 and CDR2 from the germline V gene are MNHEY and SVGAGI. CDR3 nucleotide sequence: TGTGCCAGCAGTTACCAAGGGATGAACACTGAAGCTTTCTTT. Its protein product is CASSYQGMNTEAFF.

CDR3 sequence reads: CASPGQGAGEQYF. Written as DNA, the CDR3 is TGTGCCAGCCCGGGTCAGGGGGCGGGCGAGCAGTACTTC. The chain carries TRBV6-5 and TRBJ2-7; 8 bases map to TRBD1. The CDR3 sequence is 13 residues long. Losses at the gene ends were 8 bases for V and 6 bases for J; bases not matched to a gene: 9. In germline, CDR1 is MNHEY, CDR2 SVGAGI.

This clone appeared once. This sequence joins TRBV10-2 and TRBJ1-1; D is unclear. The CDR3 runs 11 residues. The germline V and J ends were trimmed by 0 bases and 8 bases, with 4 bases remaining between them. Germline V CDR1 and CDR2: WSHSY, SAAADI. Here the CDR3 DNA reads TGCGCCAGCAGTGAGTCCATGGAAGCTTTCTTT. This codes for CASSESMEAFF.

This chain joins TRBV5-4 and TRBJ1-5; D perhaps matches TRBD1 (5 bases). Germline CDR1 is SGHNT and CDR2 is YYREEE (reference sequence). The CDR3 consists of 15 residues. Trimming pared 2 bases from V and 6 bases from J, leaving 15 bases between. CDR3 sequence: CASSLISGGIQPQHF. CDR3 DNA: TGTGCCAGCAGCTTAATCTCGGGGGGTATTCAGCCCCAGCATTTT.

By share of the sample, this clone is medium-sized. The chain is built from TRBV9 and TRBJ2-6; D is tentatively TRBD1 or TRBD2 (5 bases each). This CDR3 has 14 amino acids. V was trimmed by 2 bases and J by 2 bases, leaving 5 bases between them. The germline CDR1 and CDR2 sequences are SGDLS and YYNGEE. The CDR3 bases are TGTGCCAGCAGCGTGGGGGCTGGGGCCAACGTCCTGACTTTC. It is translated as CASSVGAGANVLTF.

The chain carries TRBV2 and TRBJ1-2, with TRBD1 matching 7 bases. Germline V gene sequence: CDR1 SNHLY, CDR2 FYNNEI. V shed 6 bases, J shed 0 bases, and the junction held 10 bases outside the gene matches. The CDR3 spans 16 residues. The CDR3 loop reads CASSDLATGTNYGYTF. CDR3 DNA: TGTGCCAGCAGCGACCTCGCGACAGGGACTAACTATGGCTACACCTTC.

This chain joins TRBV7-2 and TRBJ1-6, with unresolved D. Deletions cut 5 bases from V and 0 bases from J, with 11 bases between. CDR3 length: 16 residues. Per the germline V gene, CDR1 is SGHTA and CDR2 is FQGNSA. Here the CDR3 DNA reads TGTGCCAGCAGCCTCGGTAGGAGCTCCTATAATTCACCCCTCCACTTT. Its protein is CASSLGRSSYNSPLHF.

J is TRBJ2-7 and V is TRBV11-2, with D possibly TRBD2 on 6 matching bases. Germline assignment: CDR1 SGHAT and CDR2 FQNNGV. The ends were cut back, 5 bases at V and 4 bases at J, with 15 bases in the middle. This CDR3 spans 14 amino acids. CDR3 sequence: CASSPAGGGYEQYF. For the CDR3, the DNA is TGTGCCAGCAGCCCGGCGGGCGGAGGGTACGAGCAGTACTTC.

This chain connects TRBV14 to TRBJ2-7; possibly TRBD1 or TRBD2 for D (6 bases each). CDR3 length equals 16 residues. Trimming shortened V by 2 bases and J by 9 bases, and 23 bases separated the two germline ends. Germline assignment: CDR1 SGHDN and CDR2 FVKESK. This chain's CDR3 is CASSQYQTGFQGGQYF. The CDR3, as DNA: TGTGCCAGCAGCCAATATCAGACAGGCTTCCAGGGAGGGCAGTACTTC.

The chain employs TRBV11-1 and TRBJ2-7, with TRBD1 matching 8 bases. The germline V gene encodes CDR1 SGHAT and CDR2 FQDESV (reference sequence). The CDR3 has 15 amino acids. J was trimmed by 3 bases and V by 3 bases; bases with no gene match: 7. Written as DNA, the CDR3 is TGTGCCAGCAGCTTCTCTCCACAGGGGGTCTACGAGCAGTACTTC. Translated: CASSFSPQGVYEQYF.

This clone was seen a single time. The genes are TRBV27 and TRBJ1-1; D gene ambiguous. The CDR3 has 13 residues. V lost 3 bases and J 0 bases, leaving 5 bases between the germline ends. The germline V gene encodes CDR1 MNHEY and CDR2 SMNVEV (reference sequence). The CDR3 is CASSLWLNTEAFF. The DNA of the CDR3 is TGTGCCAGCAGTTTGTGGCTGAACACTGAAGCTTTCTTT.

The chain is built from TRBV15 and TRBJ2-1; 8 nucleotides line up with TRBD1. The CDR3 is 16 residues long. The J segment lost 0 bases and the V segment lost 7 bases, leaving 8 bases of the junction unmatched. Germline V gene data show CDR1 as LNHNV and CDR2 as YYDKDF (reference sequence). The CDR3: CATINPGTGSYNEQFF. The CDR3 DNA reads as TGTGCCACCATAAACCCCGGGACAGGCTCCTACAATGAGCAGTTCTTC.

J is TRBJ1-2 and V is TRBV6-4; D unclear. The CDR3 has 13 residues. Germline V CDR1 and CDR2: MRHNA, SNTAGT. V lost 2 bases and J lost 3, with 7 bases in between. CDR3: CASSDRSDYGYTF. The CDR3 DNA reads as TGTGCCAGCAGTGACAGGAGTGACTATGGCTACACCTTC.

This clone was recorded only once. The DNA of the CDR3 is TGTGCCAGCAGTTACGGGCAGCCGAACACTGAAGCTTTCTTT. Amino acid sequence: CASSYGQPNTEAFF. V usage is TRBV6-5 and J usage is TRBJ1-1, with D hard to call. Trimming pared 2 bases from V and 1 base from J, leaving 8 bases between. Germline CDR1 is MNHEY and CDR2 is SVGAGI. The CDR3 extends over 14 amino acids.

CDR3 DNA: TGTGCCAGCAGCCAAGAATGGACTAGCTCCTACGAGCAGTACTTC. As protein: CASSQEWTSSYEQYF. This chain links TRBV4-2 with TRBJ2-7, with 7 bases aligning to TRBD2. The germline CDR1 and CDR2 sequences are LGHNA and YNFKEQ. With V trimmed by 0 bases and J by 0 bases, 2 bases remained unmatched. CDR3 length: 15 residues.

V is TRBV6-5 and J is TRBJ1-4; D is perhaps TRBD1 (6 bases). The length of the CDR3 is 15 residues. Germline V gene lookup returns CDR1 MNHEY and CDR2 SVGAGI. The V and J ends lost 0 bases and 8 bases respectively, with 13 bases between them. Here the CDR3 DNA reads TGTGCCAGCAGTTACTCGCGGGGGGCTTTGGAAAAACTGTTTTTT. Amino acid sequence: CASSYSRGALEKLFF.

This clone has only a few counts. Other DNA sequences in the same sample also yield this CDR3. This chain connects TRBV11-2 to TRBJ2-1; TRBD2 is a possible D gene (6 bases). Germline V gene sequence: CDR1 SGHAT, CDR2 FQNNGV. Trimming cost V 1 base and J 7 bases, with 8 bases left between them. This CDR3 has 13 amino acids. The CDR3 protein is CASSLVGGNEQFF. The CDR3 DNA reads TGTGCCAGCAGCTTAGTTGGGGGGAATGAGCAGTTCTTC. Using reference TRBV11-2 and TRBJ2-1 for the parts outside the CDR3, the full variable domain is EAGVAQSPRYKIIEKRQSVAFWCNPISGHATLYWYQQILGQGPKLLIQFQNNGVVDDSQLPKDRFSAERLKGVDSTLKIQPAKLEDSAVYLCASSLVGGNEQFFGPGTRLTVL.

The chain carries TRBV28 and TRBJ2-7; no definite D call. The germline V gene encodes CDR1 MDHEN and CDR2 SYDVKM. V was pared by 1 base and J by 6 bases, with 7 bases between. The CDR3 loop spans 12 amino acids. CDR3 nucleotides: TGTGCCAGCAGTTTATCTCGGGCCGAGCAGTACTTC. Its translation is CASSLSRAEQYF.

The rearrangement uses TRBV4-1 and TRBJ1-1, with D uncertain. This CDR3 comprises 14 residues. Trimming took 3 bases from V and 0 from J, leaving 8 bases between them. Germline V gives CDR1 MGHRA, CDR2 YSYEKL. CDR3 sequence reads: CASSQETVNTEAFF. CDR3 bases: TGCGCCAGCAGCCAGGAGACTGTGAACACTGAAGCTTTCTTT.

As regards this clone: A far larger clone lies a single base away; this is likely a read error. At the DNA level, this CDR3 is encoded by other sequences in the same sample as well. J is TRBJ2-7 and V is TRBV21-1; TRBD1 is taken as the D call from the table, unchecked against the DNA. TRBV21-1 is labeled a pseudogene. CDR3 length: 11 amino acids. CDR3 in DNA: TGTGCTAGCAGCAAACAGGGCGAGCAGTACTTC. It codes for CASSKQGEQYF.

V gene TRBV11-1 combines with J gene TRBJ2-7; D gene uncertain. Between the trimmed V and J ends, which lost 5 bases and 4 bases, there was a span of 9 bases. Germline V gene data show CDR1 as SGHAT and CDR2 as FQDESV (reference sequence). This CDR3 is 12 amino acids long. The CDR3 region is CASSAGVYEQYF. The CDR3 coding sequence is TGTGCCAGCAGCGCAGGCGTTTACGAGCAGTACTTC.

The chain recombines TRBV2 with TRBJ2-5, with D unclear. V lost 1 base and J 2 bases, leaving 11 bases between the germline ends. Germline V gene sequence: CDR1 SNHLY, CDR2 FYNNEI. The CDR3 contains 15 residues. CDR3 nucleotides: TGTGCCAGCAGTGAAGATCTAGACCAACAAGAGACCCAGTACTTC. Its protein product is CASSEDLDQQETQYF.